The 10 T cell receptor beta chains given below trace back to one sample, sequenced in a study of shared clonotypes between healthy human individuals. The data were produced by immunoSEQ multiplex PCR, yet TCRdb's version contains in-frame clones alone and is incomplete. The sample holds about 2.4 million clones, over 85% seen once. Sequenced: naive CD4+ T cells from PBMCs. The subset is: CD45RA+ positively selected. The source of these receptors is a man younger than 35 in good health. Some clones in this sample may be carry-over from other donors' samples.

The rearrangement joins TRBV5-1 to TRBJ1-4; D might be TRBD1 (5 bases). V shed 4 bases and J shed 5 bases, with 18 bases lying between them. CDR3 length equals 16 residues. Germline V gene data show CDR1 as SGHRS and CDR2 as YFSETQ. For the CDR3, the DNA is TGCGCCAGCAGCACAGGACCCCGGGGGGGGAATGAAAAACTGTTTTTT. Protein product: CASSTGPRGGNEKLFF.

The chain uses TRBV7-2 and TRBJ1-3; possible D gene TRBD1, 5 bases. Germline lookup yields CDR1 SGHTA and CDR2 FQGNSA. V gave up 0 bases and J gave up 2 bases, with 11 bases separating them. The CDR3 runs 16 residues. CDR3 region: CASSLAQIGAGNTIYF. The DNA for the CDR3 is TGTGCCAGCAGCTTAGCGCAAATAGGGGCTGGAAACACCATATATTTT.

In its sample, this clone was seen once. The V and J genes are TRBV25-1 and TRBJ1-1; maybe TRBD1 (6 bases). There are 15 residues in the CDR3. Germline V gene sequence: CDR1 MGHDK, CDR2 SYGVNS. V dropped 1 base and J dropped 0 bases, with 9 bases sitting between them. The CDR3 bases are TGTGCCAGCAGTGAATTTCGGGGGCTGAACACTGAAGCTTTCTTT. As protein: CASSEFRGLNTEAFF.

This chain connects TRBV9 to TRBJ2-5; no definite D call. With 3 bases removed from V and 2 bases from J, the gap between germline ends came to 8 bases. Germline V gene lookup returns CDR1 SGDLS and CDR2 YYNGEE. The CDR3 is made up of 13 amino acids. CDR3 sequence reads: CASSAPGQETQYF. The CDR3 DNA reads as TGTGCCAGCAGCGCCCCGGGTCAAGAGACCCAGTACTTC.

The CDR3 reads CASSLASQPTETQYF. The CDR3 DNA reads as TGTGCCAGCAGCTTGGCGTCGCAGCCCACGGAGACCCAGTACTTC. The chain joins TRBV5-4 to TRBJ2-5; D is unresolved. This CDR3 region has 15 residues. Germline CDR1 and CDR2: SGHNT and YYREEE (reference sequence). V shed 0 bases and J shed 5 bases, with 14 bases lying between them.

This clone was counted a single time. This chain links TRBV27 with TRBJ2-3; TRBD2 matches at 7 bases. The CDR3 has 14 amino acids. V dropped 6 bases and J dropped 4; count of bases not matched to a gene: 7. CDR1 is MNHEY and CDR2 is SMNVEV in the germline V gene (reference sequence). This CDR3 reads CASSRTSRSDTQYF. The CDR3 DNA is TGTGCCAGCAGCCGGACTAGTCGGTCAGATACGCAGTATTTT.

The J gene is TRBJ2-2, the V gene TRBV7-2, with D possibly called TRBD1 or TRBD2 (6 bases each). The CDR3 runs 16 residues. Germline V gene sequence: CDR1 SGHTA, CDR2 FQGNSA. The V end was cut by 4 bases, the J end by 4 bases, with 16 bases between. CDR3 bases: TGTGCCAGCAGCTCACTAGGGGGGCGGACCACCGGGGAGCTGTTTTTT. Its translation: CASSSLGGRTTGELFF.

V usage is TRBV5-1 and J usage is TRBJ2-7; 14 bases are shared with TRBD2. Germline values: CDR1 SGHRS, CDR2 YFSETQ. With V trimmed by 6 bases and J by 5 bases, 4 bases remained unmatched. The CDR3 has 14 residues. In DNA, the CDR3 is TGCGCCAGCAACGGGGGACTAGCGGGAGACGAGCAGTACTTC. Protein product: CASNGGLAGDEQYF.

J is TRBJ1-1 and V is TRBV2; D might be TRBD1 (6 bases). Per the germline V gene, CDR1 is SNHLY and CDR2 is FYNNEI. CDR3 length: 15 residues. Trimming took 6 bases from V and 2 from J, leaving 16 bases between them. The CDR3 protein is CASSLGGGGNTEAFF. CDR3 DNA sequence: TGTGCCAGCAGCCTAGGGGGAGGGGGAAACACTGAAGCTTTCTTT. Looking up the rest from reference TRBV2 and TRBJ1-1 gives the full variable domain: EPEVTQTPSHQVTQMGQEVILRCVPISNHLYFYWYRQILGQKVEFLVSFYNNEISEKSEIFDDQFSVERPDGSNFTLKIRSTKLEDSAMYFCASSLGGGGNTEAFFGQGTRLTVV.

The V call is TRBV10-3, the J call TRBJ2-1, with unresolved D. Trimming stripped 0 bases from V and 9 bases from J, with 15 bases between. Germline CDR1 ENHRY, CDR2 SYGVKD. The CDR3 runs 15 residues. The CDR3 protein is CAISESQGSPGEQFF. CDR3 nucleotide sequence: TGTGCCATCAGTGAGTCGCAAGGTTCCCCTGGTGAGCAGTTCTTC.